The T cell receptor beta chain described here comes from a study of T cell responses to AZD1222 COVID-19 vaccine. V lost 4 bases and J 1 base, leaving 7 bases between the germline ends. The CDR3 extends over 13 amino acids. Per the germline V gene, CDR1 is LNHDA and CDR2 is SQIVND (reference sequence). Concerning this clone itself: No antigen is known for it.

General study findings and limits: Mostly white British, mostly female donors; authors suggested clonal diversity may be underestimated.

Here immunoSEQ multiplex PCR was the method, and the copy in TCRdb shows in-frame clones only, minus some. The data hold about 130,000 clones, with approximately 88% observed a single time. The genes are TRBV19 and TRBJ1-1; no clear D. The source was peripheral blood, collected on day 0 of AZD1222 vaccination. This TCR derives from an adult in good health. CDR3 bases: TGTGCCAGTAGTAGGGCGGGGAACACTGAAGCTTTCTTT. This gives the protein CASSRAGNTEAFF. The full variable domain, completed using reference TRBV19 and TRBJ1-1, is DGGITQSPKYLFRKEGQNVTLSCEQNLNHDAMYWYRQDPGQGLRLIYYSQIVNDFQKGDIAEGYSVSREKKESFPLTVTSAQKNPTAFYLCASSRAGNTEAFFGQGTRLTVV.